The 11 T cell receptor beta chains below were found in one sample sequenced in a study of cytomegalovirus exposure and HLA in healthy donors. Researchers ran the PCR with 60 Vbeta and 13 Jbeta primers. Method: immunoSEQ multiplex PCR; TCRdb's copy keeps in-frame clones and lacks some. The sample includes tens of thousands of clones, approximately 80% of them seen just once. The material sequenced was PBMCs. All receptors derive from a female donor in good health and CMV-seronegative.

The V and J genes are TRBV7-3 and TRBJ1-2, with D unclear. Germline V gene data show CDR1 as SGHTA and CDR2 as FQGTGA. V was clipped by 3 bases and J by 3 bases, with 8 bases between them. This CDR3 spans 13 amino acids. CDR3 region: CASSFDADYGYTF. The CDR3 DNA is TGTGCCAGCAGCTTCGACGCGGACTATGGCTACACCTTC. The variable domain in full, with the rest retrieved from reference TRBV7-3 and TRBJ1-2, is GAGVSQTPSNKVTEKGKYVELRCDPISGHTALYWYRQSLGQGPEFLIYFQGTGAADDSGLPNDRFFAVRPEGSVSTLKIQRTERGDSAVYLCASSFDADYGYTFGSGTRLTVV.

This clone was picked up one time. Here the CDR3 reads CASSVALTSGSNTEQFF. DNA for the CDR3: TGTGCCAGCAGCGTAGCTTTGACTAGCGGCTCGAATACTGAGCAGTTCTTC. The rearrangement uses TRBV9 and TRBJ2-1; TRBD2 aligns across 9 bases. The germline V gene has CDR1 SGDLS and CDR2 YYNGEE. The V segment lost 0 bases and the J segment 9 bases; nucleotides outside the gene matches: 13. CDR3 size: 17 residues.

V and J are TRBV27 and TRBJ1-1; a weak D match, TRBD1 (6 bases). V was trimmed by 6 bases and J by 5 bases, leaving 16 bases between them. The CDR3 loop spans 14 amino acids. CDR1 and CDR2 (germline): MNHEY, SMNVEV (reference sequence). CDR3 sequence: CASRGAGQRTEAFF. For the CDR3, the DNA is TGTGCCAGCAGAGGGGCAGGACAGAGGACTGAAGCTTTCTTT.

The chain is built from TRBV5-6 and TRBJ1-1, with 9 bases that match TRBD1. V gave up 2 bases and J gave up 6 bases; unmatched junction bases: 5. Germline V CDR1 and CDR2: SGHDT, YYEEEE. This CDR3 comprises 14 residues. The CDR3 nucleotides are TGTGCCAGCAGCTTAAACAGGGGGCAGTCTGAAGCTTTCTTT. Its protein product is CASSLNRGQSEAFF.

The sample holds a few counts of this clone. The chain carries TRBV6-5 and TRBJ2-3; no clear D. The CDR3 is made up of 15 amino acids. Germline CDR1 is MNHEY and CDR2 is SVGAGI. Trimming stripped 4 bases from V and 4 bases from J, with 15 bases between. The CDR3 DNA is TGTGCCAGCAGTTCCCCCGGTCGTTCGTCAGATACGCAGTATTTT. This sequence encodes CASSSPGRSSDTQYF.

V is TRBV7-2 and J is TRBJ1-5, with 9 positions matching TRBD1. Germline V lookup: CDR1 SGHTA, CDR2 FQGNSA. V shed 1 base and J 5 bases; nucleotides not matched to a gene: 9. CDR3 size: 17 residues. The CDR3 coding sequence is TGTGCCAGCAGCTTAGTAGGGACAGGGTTAGGGGATCAGCCCCAGCATTTT. This sequence encodes CASSLVGTGLGDQPQHF.

J is TRBJ2-2 and V is TRBV4-1; D call uncertain. Trimming took off 0 bases at V and 2 bases at J, with 10 bases between the two ends. In germline, CDR1 is MGHRA, CDR2 YSYEKL. The CDR3 sequence is 16 residues long. CDR3 loop: CASSQDQTFNTGELFF. The CDR3 region has the DNA TGCGCCAGCAGCCAAGATCAGACTTTCAACACCGGGGAGCTGTTTTTT.

The rearrangement links TRBV6-1 to TRBJ1-3, with no clear D. From germline, CDR1 is MNHNS and CDR2 SASEGT. Trimming left V 0 bases short and J 0 bases short, with 9 bases between. The CDR3 runs 16 residues. The CDR3 spells CASSEAQASSGNTIYF. The CDR3 nucleotides are TGTGCCAGCAGTGAAGCCCAGGCCAGCTCTGGAAACACCATATATTTT.

This chain links TRBV7-9 with TRBJ2-1; D is perhaps TRBD1 (6 bases). Per germline, CDR1 SEHNR and CDR2 FQNEAQ (reference sequence). Trimming stripped 4 bases from V and 5 bases from J, with 12 bases between. This CDR3 is built from 14 residues. The CDR3 reads CASSSRTENNEQFF. The CDR3 DNA reads TGTGCCAGCAGCTCGCGGACAGAGAACAATGAGCAGTTCTTC.

The chain combines TRBV5-8 with TRBJ2-7, with TRBD1 identical over 9 bases. The V gene end was trimmed by 4 bases and the J gene end by 3 bases; junction bases not matched to a gene: 8. This CDR3 is built from 15 residues. The germline gives CDR1 SGHTS, CDR2 YDEGEE. The CDR3 reads CASSPTGQGVYEQYF. CDR3 coding DNA: TGTGCCAGCAGCCCTACGGGACAGGGTGTCTACGAGCAGTACTTC.

A few counts support this clone. CDR3 sequence: CATRVGPMNTEAFF. The CDR3 region has the DNA TGTGCCACAAGGGTGGGGCCCATGAACACTGAAGCTTTCTTT. The chain recombines TRBV19 with TRBJ1-1; perhaps TRBD1 as D (5 bases). The CDR3 is 14 residues long. The V gene lost 10 bases and the J gene lost 0 bases, with 15 bases spanning the gap. The germline V gene encodes CDR1 LNHDA and CDR2 SQIVND (reference sequence).